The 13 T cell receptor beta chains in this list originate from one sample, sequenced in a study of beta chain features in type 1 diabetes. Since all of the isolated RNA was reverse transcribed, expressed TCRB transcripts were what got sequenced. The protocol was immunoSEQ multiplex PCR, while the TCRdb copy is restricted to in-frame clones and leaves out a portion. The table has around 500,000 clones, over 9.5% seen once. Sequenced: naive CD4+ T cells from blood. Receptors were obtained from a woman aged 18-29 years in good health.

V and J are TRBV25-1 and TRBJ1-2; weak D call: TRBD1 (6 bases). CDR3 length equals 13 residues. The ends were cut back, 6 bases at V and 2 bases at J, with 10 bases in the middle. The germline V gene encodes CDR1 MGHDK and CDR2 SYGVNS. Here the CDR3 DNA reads TGTGCCAGCAGAGGCACAGGGAACTATGGCTACACCTTC. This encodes CASRGTGNYGYTF.

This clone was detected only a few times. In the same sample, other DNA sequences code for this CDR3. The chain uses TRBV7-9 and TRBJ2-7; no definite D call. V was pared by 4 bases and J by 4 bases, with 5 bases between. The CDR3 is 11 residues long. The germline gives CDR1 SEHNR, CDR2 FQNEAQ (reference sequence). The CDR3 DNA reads TGTGCCAGCAGCTCGTTTTACGAGCAGTACTTC. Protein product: CASSSFYEQYF.

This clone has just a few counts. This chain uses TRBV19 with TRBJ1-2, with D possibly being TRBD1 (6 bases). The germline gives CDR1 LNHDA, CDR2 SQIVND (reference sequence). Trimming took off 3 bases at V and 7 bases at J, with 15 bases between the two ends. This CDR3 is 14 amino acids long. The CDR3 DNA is TGTGCCAGTAGTATCTCCCATCACAGGGCTGGCTACACCTTC. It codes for CASSISHHRAGYTF.

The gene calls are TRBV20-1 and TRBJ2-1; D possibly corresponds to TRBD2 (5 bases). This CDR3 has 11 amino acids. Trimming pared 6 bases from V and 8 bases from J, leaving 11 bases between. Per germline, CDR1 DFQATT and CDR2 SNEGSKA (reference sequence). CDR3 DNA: TGCAGTGCCGTCCGGCGGGATGAGCAGTTCTTC. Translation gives CSAVRRDEQFF.

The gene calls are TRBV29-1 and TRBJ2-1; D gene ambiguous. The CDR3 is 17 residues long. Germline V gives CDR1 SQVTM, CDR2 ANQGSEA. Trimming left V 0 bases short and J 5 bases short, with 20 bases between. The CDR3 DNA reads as TGCAGCGTTGAAGAGAATCGGTTTTGGGGTCGAAACAATGAGCAGTTCTTC. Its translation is CSVEENRFWGRNNEQFF.

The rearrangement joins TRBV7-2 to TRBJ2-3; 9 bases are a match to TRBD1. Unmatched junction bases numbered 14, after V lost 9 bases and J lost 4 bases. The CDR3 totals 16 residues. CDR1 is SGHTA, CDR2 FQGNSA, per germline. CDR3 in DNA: TGTGCCAGTGGGAGTAAAGGACAGGGGATCGCAGATACGCAGTATTTT. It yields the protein CASGSKGQGIADTQYF.

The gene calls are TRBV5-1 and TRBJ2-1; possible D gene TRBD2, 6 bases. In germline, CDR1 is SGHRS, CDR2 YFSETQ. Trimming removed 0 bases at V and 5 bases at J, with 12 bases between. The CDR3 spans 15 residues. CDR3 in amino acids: CASSLVGRRHNEQFF. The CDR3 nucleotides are TGCGCCAGCAGCTTGGTAGGGAGGAGGCACAATGAGCAGTTCTTC. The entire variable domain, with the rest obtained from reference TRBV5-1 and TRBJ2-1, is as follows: KAGVTQTPRYLIKTRGQQVTLSCSPISGHRSVSWYQQTPGQGLQFLFEYFSETQRNKGNFPGRFSGRQFSNSRSEMNVSTLELGDSALYLCASSLVGRRHNEQFFGPGTRLTVL.

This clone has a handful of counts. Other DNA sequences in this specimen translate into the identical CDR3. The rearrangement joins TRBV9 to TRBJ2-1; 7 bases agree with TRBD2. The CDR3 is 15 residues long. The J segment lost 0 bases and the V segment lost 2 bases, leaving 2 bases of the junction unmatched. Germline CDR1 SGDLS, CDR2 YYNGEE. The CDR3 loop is CASSVAGDSYNEQFF. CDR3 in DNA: TGTGCCAGCAGCGTGGCGGGAGACTCCTACAATGAGCAGTTCTTC.

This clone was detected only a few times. The CDR3 loop reads CASSVDSSGNTIYF. CDR3 coding DNA: TGTGCCAGCAGCGTGGACAGCTCTGGAAACACCATATATTTT. The V and J genes are TRBV5-4 and TRBJ1-3; possibly TRBD1 for D (6 bases). The V end lost 4 bases, the J end lost 0 bases, and 8 bases lay between the germline ends. Germline V lookup: CDR1 SGHNT, CDR2 YYREEE (reference sequence). This CDR3 comprises 14 residues.

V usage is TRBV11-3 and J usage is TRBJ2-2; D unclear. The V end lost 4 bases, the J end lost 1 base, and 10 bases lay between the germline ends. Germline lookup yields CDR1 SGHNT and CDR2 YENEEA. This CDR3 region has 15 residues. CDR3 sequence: CASSSRHENTGELFF. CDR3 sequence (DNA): TGTGCCAGCAGCTCCAGACACGAGAACACCGGGGAGCTGTTTTTT.

The CDR3 protein is CASSRIEGYTF. As DNA, the CDR3 is TGTGCCAGCAGTCGAATAGAAGGCTACACCTTC. The rearrangement joins TRBV5-6 to TRBJ1-2; no clear D. The CDR3 has 11 amino acids. CDR1 and CDR2 (germline): SGHDT, YYEEEE. V lost 5 bases to trimming and J lost 8 bases, with 10 bases between them.

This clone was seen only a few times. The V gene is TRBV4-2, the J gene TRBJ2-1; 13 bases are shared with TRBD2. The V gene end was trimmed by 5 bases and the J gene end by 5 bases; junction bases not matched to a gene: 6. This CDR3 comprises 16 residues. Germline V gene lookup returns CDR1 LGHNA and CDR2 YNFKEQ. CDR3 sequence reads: CASSYRTSGGHNEQFF. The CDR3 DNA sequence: TGTGCCAGCAGCTACCGGACTAGCGGGGGCCACAATGAGCAGTTCTTC.

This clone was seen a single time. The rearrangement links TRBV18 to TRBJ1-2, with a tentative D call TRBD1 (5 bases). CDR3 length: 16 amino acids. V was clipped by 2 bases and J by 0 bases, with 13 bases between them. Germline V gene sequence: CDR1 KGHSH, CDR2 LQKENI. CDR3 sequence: CASSPDSPPSNYGYTF. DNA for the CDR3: TGTGCCAGCTCACCAGACAGCCCTCCTTCTAACTATGGCTACACCTTC.